Given below is one TCR beta chain in context. No cognate antigen has been identified for it. Base qualities are missing; no much larger clone stands one base away. These data are taken from a study of blood T cells in healthy people across ages (dated by TCRdb to between 2015 and 2016). Turning to the overall study: In model experiments, template switching captured about one uniquely barcoded TCR beta cDNA molecule for every two T cells. Four age groups were formed from the donors: young (average around 15 years), middle-aged (less than 40), aged (about 68) and long-lived (around 80). Donors of different ages were randomly distributed across sequencing lanes to avoid experimental bias. Two additional independent replicas of 1 million unique cDNA reads from the same blood draw were analyzed for two donors (one aged 18 to 30 and one aged 80 or older). The study measured age-related changes in TCR beta repertoire diversity using deep sequencing normalized with unique cDNA molecular identifiers.

The donors were roughly 38 Caucasian individuals from Russia, aged about 6 to 100 years, who were systemically healthy. Ten milliliters of peripheral blood were collected from each donor into EDTA-treated Vacutainer tubes. Ficoll-Paque density-gradient centrifugation was used to isolate PBMCs, with at least 7 million obtained per sample. Total RNA was extracted from PBMCs with Trizol reagent, with at least 6 micrograms obtained per sample. The percentages of naive CD45RAhigh/CD27high T cells were determined by flow cytometry on a PBMC aliquot from every donor. Receptors were amplified or captured by 5' RACE. A second PCR of roughly 7 to 11 cycles was performed with a sample-barcoded 5' primer and a J-beta primer mix. A unique molecular identifier was introduced onto each TCR beta cDNA molecule by a template-switch 5' adaptor carrying 12 random nucleotides. At least 2.5 million CDR3-containing paired-end reads were obtained from each sample. The Mint cDNA synthesis kit, primed by a TRBC-specific oligonucleotide, was used to synthesize first-strand cDNA from all RNA. After uracil-DNA glycosylase treatment, a first 18-cycle PCR used universal primers M1SS and BC2_uni_R on all cDNA. In the original analysis: Each sample was normalized by randomly selecting 1 million high-quality reads, each carrying a distinct molecular identifier. Reads sharing molecular identifiers were discarded rather than binned into consensus sequences. MiTCR, with a Q25 quality threshold and the strictest error-elimination algorithm, was used for CDR3 identification, clonotype clustering and error correction. Lower-bound total TCR beta diversity was estimated with a nonparametric unseen species model using Euler transformation. TCRdb redid the processing of the public reads, applying fastp at Q25 and MiXCR, and retained in-frame beta chains. Each CDR3 protein gets just one entry, which takes the most common genes and DNA from the rows behind it. The V and J calls, along with clone size, are taken from TCRdb and not from the paper's own processing. Within this sample are fewer than 2 million distinct CDR3 sequences, with around 40% of them counted one time only. More than 20% of the sample goes to the ten largest clones.

The germline V gene provides CDR1 MNHEY and CDR2 SVGAGI. Trimming costs V 6 bases and J 0 bases, and their ends lie 13 bases apart. From the cysteine up to the phenylalanine, the CDR3 has a length of 15 residues. Solely the CDR3 DNA is kept, with 45 bases framed from the first base. Paper-wide results and their limitations: The percentage of naive T cells measured by flow cytometry correlated strongly with observed TCR beta diversity. Observed TCR beta diversity per million T cells fell roughly linearly with age, and a significant reduction was already apparent by age roughly 40. Because profiling used bulk unsorted PBMCs, naive and antigen-experienced compartments could not be compared conclusively. Compared with the aged group, the long-lived group had more naive CD4+ T cells, fewer expanded clones and increased TCR diversity, suggesting age selection. The CMV infection status of donors was not known, potentially confounding age-related changes in expanded clonotypes. Estimates of total diversity from one million sequenced T cells were regarded as lower bounds and underestimates.

The chain was built from TRBV6-5 and TRBJ2-3; TRBD1 is perhaps the D gene, given 6 matching bases. The clonotype was recovered from a human donor in good health. The sequenced sample consisted of blood. The CDR3 region has the sequence CASRRTVTSTDTQYF. The sequence in DNA is TGTGCCAGCAGACGGACAGTCACTAGCACAGATACGCAGTATTTT.